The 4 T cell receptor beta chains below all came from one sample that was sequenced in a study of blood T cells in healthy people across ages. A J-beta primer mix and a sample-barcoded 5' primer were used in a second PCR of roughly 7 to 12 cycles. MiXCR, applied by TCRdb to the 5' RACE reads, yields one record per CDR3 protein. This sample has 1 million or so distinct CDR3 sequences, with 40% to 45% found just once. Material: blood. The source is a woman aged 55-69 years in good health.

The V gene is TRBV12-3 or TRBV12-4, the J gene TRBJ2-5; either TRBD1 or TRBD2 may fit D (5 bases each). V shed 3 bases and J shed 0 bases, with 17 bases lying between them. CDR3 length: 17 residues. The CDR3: CASSFREMGQYQETQYF. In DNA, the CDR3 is TGTGCCAGCAGTTTTCGGGAAATGGGGCAGTACCAAGAGACCCAGTACTTC.

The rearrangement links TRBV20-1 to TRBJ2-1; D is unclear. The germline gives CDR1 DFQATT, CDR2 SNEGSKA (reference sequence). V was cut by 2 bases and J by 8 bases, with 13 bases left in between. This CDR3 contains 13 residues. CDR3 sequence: CSARTPRSDEQFF. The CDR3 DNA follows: TGCAGTGCTAGAACTCCTCGGAGCGATGAGCAGTTCTTC.

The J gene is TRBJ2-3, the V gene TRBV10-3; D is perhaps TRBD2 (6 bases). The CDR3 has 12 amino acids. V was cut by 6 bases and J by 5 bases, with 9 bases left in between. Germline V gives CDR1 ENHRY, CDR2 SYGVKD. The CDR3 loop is CAISMGGDTQYF. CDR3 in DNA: TGTGCCATCAGCATGGGAGGAGATACGCAGTATTTT.

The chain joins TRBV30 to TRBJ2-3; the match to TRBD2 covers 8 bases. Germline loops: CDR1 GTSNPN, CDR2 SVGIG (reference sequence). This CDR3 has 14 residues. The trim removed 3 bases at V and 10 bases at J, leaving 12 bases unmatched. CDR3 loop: CAWSLSGISTSQYF. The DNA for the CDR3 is TGTGCCTGGAGCCTTAGCGGGATAAGTACCTCGCAGTATTTT. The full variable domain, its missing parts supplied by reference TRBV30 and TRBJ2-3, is SQTIHQWPATLVQPVGSPLSLECTVEGTSNPNLYWYRQAAGRGLQLLFYSVGIGQISSEVPQNLSASRPQDRQFILSSKKLLLSDSGFYLCAWSLSGISTSQYFGPGTRLTVL.